This T cell receptor beta chain was documented in a study of blood T cell repertoires in COVID-19. Turning to the study itself: There were acute and convalescent COVID-19 samples, and they came from the United States, Italy and Spain.

Deletions cut 3 bases from V and 4 bases from J, with 13 bases between. Looked up from germline, CDR1 is LNHDA and CDR2 is SQIVND (reference sequence). CDR3 length: 15 residues. The table came from immunoSEQ multiplex PCR; TCRdb's copy has only in-frame clones and leaves some out. The table has about 64,000 clones, 70% to 90% seen once. Sequencing was carried out using peripheral blood. This TCR was recovered from a man at least 80 years old with acute or convalescent COVID-19. This rearrangement joins TRBV19 to TRBJ2-1; TRBD1 is a possible D gene (5 bases). Written as DNA, the CDR3 is TGTGCCAGTAGTATCCAGGGTCGACCTTACAATGAGCAGTTCTTC. Translated: CASSIQGRPYNEQFF. Together with reference TRBV19 and TRBJ2-1, the CDR3 gives the full variable domain: DGGITQSPKYLFRKEGQNVTLSCEQNLNHDAMYWYRQDPGQGLRLIYYSQIVNDFQKGDIAEGYSVSREKKESFPLTVTSAQKNPTAFYLCASSIQGRPYNEQFFGPGTRLTVL.